This entry lists 7 T cell receptor beta chains sequenced from one sample in a study of OX40 agonist ivuxolimab in advanced cancers. Library method: the immunoSEQ multiplex PCR assay. TCRdb holds this immuneACCESS table with in-frame rearrangements only. Some clones are missing; in checked studies, unresolved V genes explain under half, and the rest has no known cause. The sample table contains 20,000 or so clones; only one count was recorded for 84% of them. 30% of the sample is taken by the ten largest. Sequences were derived from CD4+ or CD8+ T cells sorted from blood, sampled in a trial of the OX40 agonist ivuxolimab. Receptor source: an adult with an advanced solid tumor such as melanoma, head and neck, liver or kidney cancer.

This rearrangement joins TRBV10-2 to TRBJ2-7, with unresolved D. The CDR3 has 14 amino acids. V was cut by 10 bases and J by 3 bases, with 19 bases left in between. CDR1 and CDR2 (germline): WSHSY, SAAADI. The CDR3 DNA reads TGCGCCACACAAGGTATAAGAGTCGGCTACGAGCAGTACTTC. This encodes CATQGIRVGYEQYF.

The rearrangement uses TRBV27 and TRBJ1-4; unclear D gene. V was trimmed by 7 bases and J by 4 bases, leaving 7 bases between them. The V gene's germline CDR1 is MNHEY and CDR2 SMNVEV (reference sequence). This CDR3 has 12 residues. In nucleotides, the CDR3 is TGTGCCAGCAAGGAGCGTAATGAAAAACTGTTTTTT. Protein: CASKERNEKLFF. Full variable domain (remainder filled in from reference TRBV27 and TRBJ1-4): EAQVTQNPRYLITVTGKKLTVTCSQNMNHEYMSWYRQDPGLGLRQIYYSMNVEVTDKGDVPEGYKVSRKEKRNFPLILESPSPNQTSLYFCASKERNEKLFFGSGTQLSVL.

V and J are TRBV13 and TRBJ2-5; TRBD2 agrees at 8 bases. Germline CDR1 PRHDT, CDR2 FYEKMQ (reference sequence). With V trimmed by 4 bases and J by 4 bases, 8 bases remained unmatched. There are 15 residues in the CDR3. CDR3: CASSSYGGARETQYF. CDR3 bases: TGTGCCAGCAGCTCCTACGGGGGGGCACGAGAGACCCAGTACTTC.

The J gene is TRBJ1-1, the V gene TRBV7-6; the match to TRBD1 covers 8 bases. The CDR3 extends over 15 amino acids. V shed 6 bases and J 3 bases; nucleotides not matched to a gene: 9. Germline CDR1 reads SGHVS; CDR2 reads FNYEAQ. The CDR3 DNA follows: TGTGCCAGCAGTAAGCAGGGGGCGTTGGACACTGAAGCTTTCTTT. It specifies CASSKQGALDTEAFF. The complete variable domain, with remaining parts taken from reference TRBV7-6 and TRBJ1-1, reads GAGVSQSPRYKVTKRGQDVALRCDPISGHVSLYWYRQALGQGPEFLTYFNYEAQQDKSGLPNDRFSAERPEGSISTLTIQRTEQRDSAMYRCASSKQGALDTEAFFGQGTRLTVV.

The chain has TRBV2 and TRBJ2-5, with D tentatively TRBD1 (6 bases). The CDR3 loop spans 12 amino acids. Trimming took 6 bases from V and 3 from J, leaving 8 bases between them. Germline CDR1 SNHLY, CDR2 FYNNEI. CDR3 bases: TGTGCCAGCAGGGGGGACAAAGAGACCCAGTACTTC. This sequence encodes CASRGDKETQYF. Filled out from reference TRBV2 and TRBJ2-5, the complete variable domain reads EPEVTQTPSHQVTQMGQEVILRCVPISNHLYFYWYRQILGQKVEFLVSFYNNEISEKSEIFDDQFSVERPDGSNFTLKIRSTKLEDSAMYFCASRGDKETQYFGPGTRLLVL.

The chain links TRBV29-1 to TRBJ2-1, with 8 bases that match TRBD2. CDR3 length: 13 amino acids. Germline CDR1 and CDR2: SQVTM and ANQGSEA. The V and J ends lost 8 bases and 3 bases, in that order; junction bases with no gene match: 6. The CDR3 DNA follows: TGCAGCTCCCGGGGGGGGGTCTACAATGAGCAGTTCTTC. Translation: CSSRGGVYNEQFF.

The V call is TRBV15, the J call TRBJ1-5, with TRBD1 as a possible D gene (6 bases). The V end lost 6 bases, the J end lost 0 bases, and 12 bases lay between the germline ends. The CDR3 has 15 residues. Germline CDR1 reads LNHNV; CDR2 reads YYDKDF (reference sequence). The CDR3 DNA sequence: TGTGCCACCAGGGCAGGGGTTGATAGCAATCAGCCCCAGCATTTT. It is translated as CATRAGVDSNQPQHF.